The following is a TCR beta chain sequence with its context. The data belong to a study of blood T cell repertoires in COVID-19. About the study: The cDNA or gDNA used as material had been derived from T cells, B-cell-depleted T cells, or PBMCs.

Per the study methods: Reference gene primer amplification gave estimated nucleated cell counts. The method was immunoSEQ multiplex PCR; TCRdb's version includes in-frame clones alone and lacks a portion of them. For V, J and clone size, that table is used; D and trimming come from the DNA. Counted here are approximately 65,000 clones, 85% to 95% occurring once; the ten biggest clones make up about 2.6%. The V end was cut by 5 bases, the J end by 2 bases, with 13 bases between. The CDR3 is 14 residues long. Germline CDR1 and CDR2: LNHDA and SQIVND (reference sequence). The J gene is TRBJ2-7, the V gene TRBV19; possible D gene TRBD2, 5 bases. The sequenced sample was peripheral blood. The TCR originated in a man between 65 and 79 years old with active COVID-19. CDR3 nucleotides: TGTGCCAGTAGTGAGCGGAGCATTCCCTACGAGCAGTACTTC. Protein sequence: CASSERSIPYEQYF.